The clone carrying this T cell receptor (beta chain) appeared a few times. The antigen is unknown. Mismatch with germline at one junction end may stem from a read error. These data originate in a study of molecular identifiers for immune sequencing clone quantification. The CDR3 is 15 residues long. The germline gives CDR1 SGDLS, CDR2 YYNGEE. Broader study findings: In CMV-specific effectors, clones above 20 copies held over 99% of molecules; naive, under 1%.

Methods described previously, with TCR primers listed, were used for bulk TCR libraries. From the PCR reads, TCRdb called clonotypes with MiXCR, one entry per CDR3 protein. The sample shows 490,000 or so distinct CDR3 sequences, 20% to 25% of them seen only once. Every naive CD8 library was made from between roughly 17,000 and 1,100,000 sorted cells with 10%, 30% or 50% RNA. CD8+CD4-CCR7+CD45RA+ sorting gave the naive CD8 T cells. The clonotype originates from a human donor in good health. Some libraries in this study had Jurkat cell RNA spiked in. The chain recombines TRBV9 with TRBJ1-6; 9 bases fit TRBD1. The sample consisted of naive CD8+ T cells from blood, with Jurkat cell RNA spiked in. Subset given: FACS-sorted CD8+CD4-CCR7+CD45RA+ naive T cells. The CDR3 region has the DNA TGTGCCAGCAGCTTCTCTAAGACAGGGGGTCCGTACCTCCAATTT. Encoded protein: CASSFSKTGGPYLQF.